A selection of T cell receptor beta chains follows, all from one sample in a study of blood T cell repertoires in COVID-19. Assay: immunoSEQ multiplex PCR; the TCRdb copy retains only in-frame clones and omits some. The profile shows some 130,000 clones, 60% to 85% of them singletons. The sequencing sample was made of peripheral blood. These receptors originate from an elderly man with acute or convalescent COVID-19. Each CDR3 is given with its conserved first and last residue. A D gene is named only where the DNA matches it firmly. Size is stated for part of the rows, as once, few or many counts, or as a class when the clone is expanded.

J gene: TRBJ2-7; clone size: -; D gene: -; V gene: TRBV12-3/TRBV12-4; CDR3 protein: CASTTGNSYEQYF; CDR3 DNA: TGTGCCAGCACGACAGGAAATTCCTACGAGCAGTACTTC
J gene: TRBJ1-2; clone size: -; D gene: -; V gene: TRBV19; CDR3 protein: CASTPGSFYGYTF; CDR3 DNA: TGTGCCAGTACGCCAGGGTCGTTCTATGGCTACACCTTC
J gene: TRBJ2-3; clone size: -; D gene: -; V gene: TRBV7-3; CDR3 protein: CASSLGGGAGADTQYF; CDR3 DNA: TGTGCCAGCAGCTTAGGCGGGGGCGCGGGGGCAGATACGCAGTATTTT
J gene: TRBJ2-7; clone size: once; D gene: TRBD2; V gene: TRBV19; CDR3 protein: CASSMGGGYEQYF; CDR3 DNA: TGTGCCAGTAGTATGGGCGGGGGCTACGAGCAGTACTTC
J gene: TRBJ2-4; clone size: -; D gene: -; V gene: TRBV6-5; CDR3 protein: CASSTGTAKNIQYF; CDR3 DNA: TGTGCCAGCAGTACGGGAACAGCCAAAAACATTCAGTACTTC
J gene: TRBJ2-7; clone size: -; D gene: TRBD2; V gene: TRBV6-5; CDR3 protein: CASRPTSGGGYEQYF; CDR3 DNA: TGTGCCAGCAGGCCGACTAGCGGGGGGGGTTACGAGCAGTACTTC
J gene: TRBJ2-5; clone size: -; D gene: -; V gene: TRBV19; CDR3 protein: CASSMGRNQETQYF; CDR3 DNA: TGTGCCAGTAGTATGGGCAGAAACCAAGAGACCCAGTACTTC
J gene: TRBJ1-1; clone size: -; D gene: -; V gene: TRBV6-5; CDR3 protein: CASTSRDTNTEAFF; CDR3 DNA: TGTGCCAGCACCTCACGGGATACGAACACTGAAGCTTTCTTT
J gene: TRBJ1-2; clone size: few; D gene: -; V gene: TRBV24-1; CDR3 protein: CATSEERLSRGYTF; CDR3 DNA: TGTGCCACCAGTGAGGAGAGGCTCTCCCGTGGCTACACCTTC
J gene: TRBJ1-6; clone size: -; D gene: -; V gene: TRBV7-2; CDR3 protein: CASSLNAGENSPLHF; CDR3 DNA: TGTGCCAGCAGCTTAAACGCAGGGGAAAATTCACCCCTCCACTTT
J gene: TRBJ2-1; clone size: once; D gene: TRBD1; V gene: TRBV4-2; CDR3 protein: CASSLGQVADNEQFF; CDR3 DNA: TGTGCCAGCAGCCTAGGACAGGTCGCGGACAATGAGCAGTTCTTC
J gene: TRBJ1-5; clone size: -; D gene: -; V gene: TRBV3-1/TRBV3-2; CDR3 protein: CASSQDGGFGNQPQHF; CDR3 DNA: TGTGCCAGCAGCCAAGACGGGGGATTTGGCAATCAGCCCCAGCATTTT
J gene: TRBJ2-1; clone size: -; D gene: -; V gene: TRBV7-2; CDR3 protein: CASSLTGNEQFF; CDR3 DNA: TGTGCCAGCAGCTTGACAGGTAATGAGCAGTTCTTC
J gene: TRBJ2-7; clone size: -; D gene: -; V gene: TRBV10-3; CDR3 protein: CAIRGIQGYEQYF; CDR3 DNA: TGTGCCATCAGAGGGATACAGGGTTACGAGCAGTACTTC
J gene: TRBJ2-7; clone size: -; D gene: -; V gene: TRBV6-1; CDR3 protein: CASSERDGGASYEQYF; CDR3 DNA: TGTGCCAGCAGTGAACGTGATGGAGGGGCGTCCTACGAGCAGTACTTC
J gene: TRBJ2-6; clone size: -; D gene: TRBD1; V gene: TRBV4-2; CDR3 protein: CASSQTGSGANVLTF; CDR3 DNA: TGTGCCAGCAGCCAGACAGGGTCTGGGGCCAACGTCCTGACTTTC
J gene: TRBJ2-5; clone size: -; D gene: TRBD1; V gene: TRBV29-1; CDR3 protein: CSVRTGETQYF; CDR3 DNA: TGCAGCGTAAGGACAGGAGAGACCCAGTACTTC
J gene: TRBJ2-4; clone size: few; D gene: TRBD2; V gene: TRBV5-1; CDR3 protein: CASSLAGEGNIQYF; CDR3 DNA: TGCGCCAGCAGCTTGGCCGGGGAGGGAAACATTCAGTACTTC
J gene: TRBJ2-2; clone size: -; D gene: TRBD2; V gene: TRBV10-3; CDR3 protein: CAIRTGTTNTGELFF; CDR3 DNA: TGTGCCATCAGAACCGGGACTACCAACACCGGGGAGCTGTTTTTT
J gene: TRBJ2-4; clone size: -; D gene: TRBD1; V gene: TRBV4-1; CDR3 protein: CASSLGGQGLITKNIQYF; CDR3 DNA: TGCGCCAGCAGCCTTGGGGGACAGGGATTGATTACCAAAAACATTCAGTACTTC
J gene: TRBJ1-3; clone size: -; D gene: -; V gene: TRBV11-2; CDR3 protein: CASSLDQLSSGNTIYF; CDR3 DNA: TGTGCCAGCAGCTTAGATCAACTAAGCTCTGGAAACACCATATATTTT
J gene: TRBJ2-2; clone size: -; D gene: TRBD2; V gene: TRBV28; CDR3 protein: CASTGGAVFTGELFF; CDR3 DNA: TGTGCCAGTACCGGGGGGGCCGTTTTCACCGGGGAGCTGTTTTTT
J gene: TRBJ1-2; clone size: -; D gene: -; V gene: TRBV30; CDR3 protein: CAWSSNRGHLGGYTF; CDR3 DNA: TGTGCCTGGAGTAGCAACCGGGGACATTTGGGCGGCTACACCTTC
J gene: TRBJ1-6; clone size: -; D gene: -; V gene: TRBV9; CDR3 protein: CASSTTGTTPLHF; CDR3 DNA: TGTGCCAGCAGCACCACAGGGACGACACCCCTCCACTTT
J gene: TRBJ2-3; clone size: -; D gene: TRBD2; V gene: TRBV5-1; CDR3 protein: CASRVLAGVTDTQYF; CDR3 DNA: TGCGCCAGCAGAGTGCTAGCGGGGGTCACAGATACGCAGTATTTT
J gene: TRBJ2-7; clone size: few; D gene: TRBD1; V gene: TRBV6-4; CDR3 protein: CASSRQGRWEQYF; CDR3 DNA: TGTGCCAGCAGCCGACAGGGCCGGTGGGAGCAGTACTTC
J gene: TRBJ1-2; clone size: once; D gene: -; V gene: TRBV5-1; CDR3 protein: CASSLAGYSGHGYTF; CDR3 DNA: TGCGCCAGCAGCTTGGCCGGCTACAGCGGGCATGGCTACACCTTC
J gene: TRBJ2-3; clone size: -; D gene: -; V gene: TRBV6-5; CDR3 protein: CASSTGRGADTQYF; CDR3 DNA: TGTGCCAGCAGTACGGGGAGGGGGGCAGATACGCAGTATTTT
J gene: TRBJ2-7; clone size: -; D gene: TRBD1; V gene: TRBV19; CDR3 protein: CASSSSGRGQGASYEQYF; CDR3 DNA: TGTGCCAGTAGTTCTTCCGGCCGGGGGCAGGGGGCTTCCTACGAGCAGTACTTC
J gene: TRBJ1-5; clone size: -; D gene: TRBD1; V gene: TRBV4-1; CDR3 protein: CASSQPGQGAFQPQHF; CDR3 DNA: TGCGCCAGCAGCCAGCCCGGACAGGGGGCTTTTCAGCCCCAGCATTTT
J gene: TRBJ1-2; clone size: -; D gene: -; V gene: TRBV28; CDR3 protein: CASSTVPRGGYTF; CDR3 DNA: TGTGCCAGCTCAACGGTCCCGCGCGGGGGCTACACCTTC
J gene: TRBJ2-1; clone size: -; D gene: -; V gene: TRBV6-4; CDR3 protein: CASRTGLDEQFF; CDR3 DNA: TGTGCCAGCAGAACAGGGTTGGATGAGCAGTTCTTC
J gene: TRBJ2-3; clone size: -; D gene: -; V gene: TRBV11-2; CDR3 protein: CASSLDHGDTQYF; CDR3 DNA: TGTGCCAGCAGCTTAGATCACGGAGATACGCAGTATTTT
J gene: TRBJ2-1; clone size: -; D gene: TRBD1; V gene: TRBV19; CDR3 protein: CASSYTRDRGRVNEQFF; CDR3 DNA: TGTGCCAGTAGTTACACCCGAGACAGGGGGCGAGTCAATGAGCAGTTCTTC
J gene: TRBJ2-5; clone size: -; D gene: -; V gene: TRBV18; CDR3 protein: CASSQQETQYF; CDR3 DNA: TGTGCCAGCTCGCAGCAAGAGACCCAGTACTTC
J gene: TRBJ1-5; clone size: few; D gene: TRBD1; V gene: TRBV28; CDR3 protein: CASSSADRFMNQPQHF; CDR3 DNA: TGTGCCAGCAGTTCAGCGGACAGGTTTATGAATCAGCCCCAGCATTTT
J gene: TRBJ2-5; clone size: -; D gene: -; V gene: TRBV2; CDR3 protein: CASSLYQETQYF; CDR3 DNA: TGTGCCAGCAGCCTGTACCAAGAGACCCAGTACTTC
J gene: TRBJ1-5; clone size: -; D gene: -; V gene: TRBV27; CDR3 protein: CASRPDRNQPQHF; CDR3 DNA: TGTGCCAGCAGACCTGACAGAAATCAGCCCCAGCATTTT
J gene: TRBJ1-1; clone size: few; D gene: -; V gene: TRBV6-5; CDR3 protein: CASRLSFRTEAFF; CDR3 DNA: TGTGCCAGCAGACTCTCCTTCCGCACTGAAGCTTTCTTT
J gene: TRBJ1-2; clone size: -; D gene: -; V gene: TRBV4-2; CDR3 protein: CASSSVYGYTF; CDR3 DNA: TGTGCCAGCAGCTCGGTTTATGGCTACACCTTC
J gene: TRBJ1-2; clone size: few; D gene: -; V gene: TRBV3-1/TRBV3-2; CDR3 protein: CASSPQLINYGYTF; CDR3 DNA: TGTGCCAGCAGCCCGCAACTAATTAACTATGGCTACACCTTC
J gene: TRBJ1-1; clone size: -; D gene: -; V gene: TRBV18; CDR3 protein: CASSPSGAGTEAFF; CDR3 DNA: TGTGCCAGCTCACCATCAGGGGCGGGCACTGAAGCTTTCTTT
J gene: TRBJ2-3; clone size: -; D gene: -; V gene: TRBV4-3; CDR3 protein: CASSPFGRGPGDTQYF; CDR3 DNA: TGCGCCAGCAGCCCCTTTGGGCGGGGGCCCGGAGATACGCAGTATTTT
J gene: TRBJ2-7; clone size: -; D gene: TRBD1; V gene: TRBV28; CDR3 protein: CASSGTGRYEQYF; CDR3 DNA: TGTGCCAGCAGCGGGACAGGGCGATACGAGCAGTACTTC
J gene: TRBJ1-4; clone size: -; D gene: -; V gene: TRBV29-1; CDR3 protein: CSVLDSPNEKLFF; CDR3 DNA: TGCAGCGTACTGGACAGTCCGAATGAAAAACTGTTTTTT
J gene: TRBJ2-2; clone size: -; D gene: -; V gene: TRBV15; CDR3 protein: CATSRGTTTGELFF; CDR3 DNA: TGTGCCACCAGCAGAGGGACAACCACCGGGGAGCTGTTTTTT
J gene: TRBJ2-7; clone size: -; D gene: TRBD1; V gene: TRBV28; CDR3 protein: CASSFTGGVRSYEQYF; CDR3 DNA: TGTGCCAGCAGTTTCACAGGGGGCGTTCGTTCCTACGAGCAGTACTTC
J gene: TRBJ2-7; clone size: many; D gene: -; V gene: TRBV7-8; CDR3 protein: CASSPSGGPVHEQYF; CDR3 DNA: TGTGCCAGCAGCCCTAGTGGCGGTCCTGTACACGAGCAGTACTTC
J gene: TRBJ1-1; clone size: -; D gene: -; V gene: TRBV19; CDR3 protein: CASSTNRVTEAFF; CDR3 DNA: TGTGCCAGTAGTACGAACAGGGTAACTGAAGCTTTCTTT
J gene: TRBJ2-7; clone size: -; D gene: TRBD2; V gene: TRBV7-2; CDR3 protein: CASSEGLGGYEQYF; CDR3 DNA: TGTGCCAGCAGCGAAGGACTAGGAGGCTACGAGCAGTACTTC
J gene: TRBJ1-1; clone size: -; D gene: -; V gene: TRBV6-5; CDR3 protein: CASSPLVLNTEAFF; CDR3 DNA: TGTGCCAGCAGTCCCCTCGTATTGAACACTGAAGCTTTCTTT
J gene: TRBJ2-6; clone size: -; D gene: -; V gene: TRBV18; CDR3 protein: CASSLQHGGYSGANVLTF; CDR3 DNA: TGTGCCAGCTCCCTGCAGCACGGGGGATACTCTGGGGCCAACGTCCTGACTTTC
J gene: TRBJ1-5; clone size: -; D gene: -; V gene: TRBV28; CDR3 protein: CASSTRTVYNQPQHF; CDR3 DNA: TGTGCCAGCAGTACCAGGACAGTCTACAATCAGCCCCAGCATTTT
J gene: TRBJ2-7; clone size: once; D gene: TRBD2; V gene: TRBV27; CDR3 protein: CASSPVAGGKGEQYF; CDR3 DNA: TGTGCCAGCAGTCCCGTGGCCGGGGGGAAGGGCGAGCAGTACTTC
J gene: TRBJ1-2; clone size: -; D gene: TRBD1; V gene: TRBV19; CDR3 protein: CASSPTGAYGYTF; CDR3 DNA: TGTGCCAGTAGTCCGACAGGGGCGTATGGCTACACCTTC
J gene: TRBJ2-3; clone size: -; D gene: -; V gene: TRBV5-1; CDR3 protein: CASSLGQPLSTDTQYF; CDR3 DNA: TGCGCCAGCAGCTTGGGACAGCCCCTGAGCACAGATACGCAGTATTTT
J gene: TRBJ2-2; clone size: -; D gene: -; V gene: TRBV2; CDR3 protein: CASTLTRGTGELFF; CDR3 DNA: TGTGCCAGCACCCTGACCCGAGGGACCGGGGAGCTGTTTTTT
J gene: TRBJ1-1; clone size: -; D gene: TRBD1; V gene: TRBV6-5; CDR3 protein: CASRLSEDRVTEAFF; CDR3 DNA: TGTGCCAGCAGGTTGTCGGAGGACAGGGTCACTGAAGCTTTCTTT
J gene: TRBJ2-7; clone size: -; D gene: TRBD1; V gene: TRBV18; CDR3 protein: CASSPQSGTGGGEQYF; CDR3 DNA: TGTGCCAGCTCACCACAGTCCGGGACAGGTGGCGGAGAGCAGTACTTC